This T cell receptor beta chain was obtained from a study of regulatory T cells in long-lasting Graves disease. In the study overall: Graves' patients (newly diagnosed) had been on antithyroid drugs under 3 months.

Overall study findings and caveats: Favored gene segments in persistent disease were TRBV28, TRBJ1-2 and TRBJ2-5.

Building of the TCR beta libraries involved iRepertoire HTBI primers and Arm-PCR of CDR3 regions. MiXCR was run by TCRdb on the multiplex PCR reads, yielding one entry per CDR3 protein. The sample lists roughly 500,000 distinct CDR3 sequences; about 14% were seen once. Germline loops: CDR1 SNHLY, CDR2 FYNNEI. This CDR3 comprises 14 residues. Trimming stripped 5 bases from V and 2 bases from J, with 13 bases between. Many counts were recorded for this clonotype. What it recognizes is unknown. Regarding time point: newly diagnosed GD, antithyroid drugs for less than 3 months. Extracted RNA from PBMCs served as the source of the TCR library. The data also belong to a second study, concerning T cells in Graves' hyperthyroidism and ophthalmopathy. Per that study: Uncontrolled infection, other autoimmune disease, pregnancy or lactation barred patients from enrollment.

Source: peripheral blood mononuclear cells (PBMCs), taken at new diagnosis, from a patient treated with antithyroid drugs. The chain couples TRBV2 to TRBJ2-7, with D possibly being TRBD1 (5 bases). The source of this sequence is a woman between 50 and 59 years old with Graves disease. CDR3 in DNA: TGTGCCAGCAGTTCTGAAAGGGGCGCCTACGAGCAGTACTTC. Its translation: CASSSERGAYEQYF.